This section outlines one T cell receptor beta chain sequence together with its context. As yet, its antigen is unknown. Germline V gene lookup returns CDR1 SGHRS and CDR2 YFSETQ. Trimming stripped 8 bases from V and 6 bases from J, with 25 bases between. The CDR3 sequence is 16 residues long. Expansion with viral peptide pools was applied to antigen-specific CD4+ T cells by the ViraFEST assay prior to sequencing. Cultured cells yielded isolated CD4+ T cells after nine to ten days. Participants each got two BNT162b2 or mRNA-1273 vaccine doses. The authors replaced half the medium with IL-2 medium on days 3 and 7. The sample comes from a study of vaccination effects on CD4 cells after COVID-19. Study overall: Post-vaccine sampling occurred a median 72 days after the second dose.

Study observations and caveats: Both infection-induced and vaccine-induced clones contracted markedly at late post-vaccination timepoints.

Method: immunoSEQ multiplex PCR; TCRdb's copy keeps in-frame clones and lacks some. The repertoire holds fewer than 50,000 clones, roughly 79% seen once, with about 2% in the top ten. Source: CD4+ T cells from PBMCs cultured with HCoV-NL63 spike peptides, taken after COVID-19 vaccination. The chain has TRBV5-1 and TRBJ2-3; possible D gene TRBD1, 5 bases. This clonotype was sampled from a human donor who received a COVID-19 vaccine. Some clones in this sample may be carry-over from other donors' samples. CDR3 bases: TGCGCCAGGGGAACGAGGACACCTACCTCCTGGGATACGCAGTATTTT. Translated, it gives CARGTRTPTSWDTQYF.